These 21 T cell receptor beta chains originate from one sample sequenced in a study of identical twins. From the 5' RACE reads, TCRdb called clonotypes with MiXCR, one entry per CDR3 protein. This sample has 500,000 to 600,000 distinct CDR3 sequences; 22% occur once, and the top ten carry about 0.91%. The sample was also reused in another study, on T cells expressing NK-cell markers.

Sequenced sample: CD4+ T cells sorted from blood. The receptors shown here come from a woman between 18 and 29 years old in good health.

In nucleotides, the CDR3 is TGTGCCACCTCATTGGGACCGAAGGCCGATGAGCAGTTCTTC. Translated: CATSLGPKADEQFF. The chain links TRBV10-3 to TRBJ2-1; D assignment may be TRBD1 or TRBD2 (5 bases each). Trimming removed 10 bases at V and 8 bases at J, with 21 bases between. The CDR3 extends over 14 amino acids. Germline CDR1 reads ENHRY; CDR2 reads SYGVKD.

The sample holds one count of this clonotype. The chain has TRBV20-1 and TRBJ2-5, with 10 bases that match TRBD1. In germline, CDR1 is DFQATT, CDR2 SNEGSKA (reference sequence). The CDR3 loop spans 15 amino acids. V lost 3 bases to trimming and J lost 7 bases; unmatched junction nucleotides: 11. Written as DNA, the CDR3 is TGCAGTGCTAGGAATCGACAGGGGGCGCAATGGACCCAGTACTTC. Translation: CSARNRQGAQWTQYF.

This clonotype turned up a few times. The chain links TRBV5-1 to TRBJ1-2, with D hard to call. Per germline, CDR1 SGHRS and CDR2 YFSETQ. The CDR3 consists of 12 residues. V lost 5 bases to trimming and J lost 2 bases, with 7 bases between them. This CDR3 reads CASRAGNYGYTF. CDR3 coding DNA: TGCGCCAGCAGAGCGGGGAACTATGGCTACACCTTC. The entire variable domain, with the rest obtained from reference TRBV5-1 and TRBJ1-2, is as follows: KAGVTQTPRYLIKTRGQQVTLSCSPISGHRSVSWYQQTPGQGLQFLFEYFSETQRNKGNFPGRFSGRQFSNSRSEMNVSTLELGDSALYLCASRAGNYGYTFGSGTRLTVV.

This clonotype turned up a few times. The chain combines TRBV12-3 or TRBV12-4 with TRBJ1-2; D is uncertain. Between the trimmed V and J ends, which lost 0 bases and 4 bases, there was a span of 6 bases. The CDR3 covers 13 residues. The chain's CDR3 is CASSLAVSYGYTF. DNA of the CDR3: TGTGCCAGCAGTTTAGCGGTTAGCTATGGCTACACCTTC.

Only one count was recorded for this clonotype. The CDR3 loop is CSARALAVQETQYF. As DNA, the CDR3 is TGCAGTGCTAGAGCTCTAGCGGTCCAAGAGACCCAGTACTTC. The chain uses TRBV20-1 and TRBJ2-5; TRBD2 matches 7 bases. Losses at the gene ends were 1 base for V and 1 base for J; bases not matched to a gene: 3. This CDR3 has 14 amino acids. CDR1 and CDR2 from the germline V gene are DFQATT and SNEGSKA (reference sequence).

This sequence joins TRBV5-6 and TRBJ2-3; D is perhaps TRBD2 (5 bases). The CDR3 contains 14 residues. Trimming removed 5 bases from V and 1 base from J, with 11 bases in between. The germline V gene encodes CDR1 SGHDT and CDR2 YYEEEE. CDR3 bases: TGTGCCAGCAGTCGGACTCGGGGCACAGATACGCAGTATTTT. This gives the protein CASSRTRGTDTQYF.

The chain recombines TRBV6-1 with TRBJ2-5, with a possible D match to TRBD1 (5 bases). The CDR3 is made up of 13 amino acids. Trimming took off 6 bases at V and 5 bases at J, with 13 bases between the two ends. The V gene's germline CDR1 is MNHNS and CDR2 SASEGT. This CDR3 reads CASRSQVSETQYF. CDR3 nucleotide sequence: TGTGCCAGCAGATCACAGGTTTCGGAGACCCAGTACTTC.

This sequence joins TRBV6-1 and TRBJ2-7; no firm D call. Germline V gives CDR1 MNHNS, CDR2 SASEGT. This CDR3 region has 13 residues. Trimming removed 7 bases from V and 2 bases from J, with 12 bases in between. CDR3 sequence: CASNGPGAYEQYF. The CDR3 DNA is TGTGCCAGCAATGGGCCTGGGGCCTACGAGCAGTACTTC.

The chain employs TRBV20-1 and TRBJ1-2, with 8 positions matching TRBD1. Per the germline V gene, CDR1 is DFQATT and CDR2 is SNEGSKA (reference sequence). The CDR3 loop spans 13 amino acids. V shed 6 bases and J 4 bases; nucleotides not matched to a gene: 7. CDR3 loop: CSARWDRSYGYTF. The CDR3 DNA reads TGCAGTGCCCGATGGGACAGGAGCTATGGCTACACCTTC.

The chain uses TRBV29-1 and TRBJ1-1; 10 positions match TRBD1. Germline trimming cut 2 bases from V and 11 bases from J; bases unmatched to any gene: 11. This CDR3 is built from 14 residues. The germline V gene encodes CDR1 SQVTM and CDR2 ANQGSEA. CDR3: CSVEPRDRGGLAFF. The DNA for the CDR3 is TGCAGCGTTGAACCCCGGGACAGGGGTGGGTTGGCTTTCTTT. Using reference TRBV29-1 and TRBJ1-1 for the parts outside the CDR3, the full variable domain is SAVISQKPSRDICQRGTSLTIQCQVDSQVTMMFWYRQQPGQSLTLIATANQGSEATYESGFVIDKFPISRPNLTFSTLTVSNMSPEDSSIYLCSVEPRDRGGLAFFGQGTRLTVV.

There are a few counts of this clonotype. The chain couples TRBV20-1 to TRBJ2-2; no reliable D call. Germline CDR1 DFQATT, CDR2 SNEGSKA (reference sequence). The CDR3 contains 14 residues. V was shortened by 5 bases and J by 0 bases, with 10 bases between the two germline ends. CDR3 in amino acids: CSAPDLTNTGELFF. Here the CDR3 DNA reads TGCAGTGCTCCGGACCTTACGAACACCGGGGAGCTGTTTTTT.

The chain carries TRBV6-1 and TRBJ2-5; perhaps TRBD2 as D (6 bases). Between the trimmed V and J ends, which lost 7 bases and 5 bases, there was a span of 17 bases. Germline V lookup: CDR1 MNHNS, CDR2 SASEGT. The CDR3 extends over 14 amino acids. CDR3 DNA: TGTGCCAGCAAAAAGACACGGGGGTGGGAGACCCAGTACTTC. It encodes CASKKTRGWETQYF.

The V and J genes are TRBV2 and TRBJ2-2, with 7 bases matching TRBD2. V shed 2 bases, J shed 7 bases, and the junction held 1 base outside the gene matches. The CDR3 totals 13 residues. The germline V gene has CDR1 SNHLY and CDR2 FYNNEI. This CDR3 is CASSEQRGGELFF. The CDR3 bases are TGTGCCAGCAGTGAACAGCGGGGCGGGGAGCTGTTTTTT.

This clonotype was detected a few times. V gene TRBV5-1 combines with J gene TRBJ2-3; tentative D call: TRBD2 (6 bases). V lost 1 base, J lost 2 bases, and 11 bases lay in between. Germline assignment: CDR1 SGHRS and CDR2 YFSETQ. The CDR3 runs to 15 residues. The CDR3 coding sequence is TGCGCCAGCAGCTTGACTAGCCGAAACACAGATACGCAGTATTTT. As protein: CASSLTSRNTDTQYF.

Many counts were recorded for this clonotype. This chain connects TRBV7-9 to TRBJ2-7, with 7 bases matching TRBD1. The germline V gene has CDR1 SEHNR and CDR2 FQNEAQ (reference sequence). The CDR3 runs 15 residues. The junction had 3 bases not matched to a gene; V was cut back by 1 base and J by 0 bases. CDR3 DNA: TGTGCCAGCAGCTTAGACAGGGGAAGCTCCTACGAGCAGTACTTC. Translating gives CASSLDRGSSYEQYF.

This chain links TRBV5-1 with TRBJ2-1; 9 bases agree with TRBD2. The CDR3 spans 18 residues. The junction had 7 bases not matched to a gene; V was cut back by 0 bases and J by 0 bases. Germline lookup yields CDR1 SGHRS and CDR2 YFSETQ. CDR3 protein: CASSLDLAGTSSYNEQFF. The CDR3 DNA is TGCGCCAGCAGCTTGGACCTAGCGGGGACAAGCTCCTACAATGAGCAGTTCTTC. Complete variable domain (other parts from reference TRBV5-1 and TRBJ2-1): KAGVTQTPRYLIKTRGQQVTLSCSPISGHRSVSWYQQTPGQGLQFLFEYFSETQRNKGNFPGRFSGRQFSNSRSEMNVSTLELGDSALYLCASSLDLAGTSSYNEQFFGPGTRLTVL.

The gene calls are TRBV20-1 and TRBJ2-7; 10 bases fit TRBD2. The J segment lost 6 bases and the V segment lost 2 bases, leaving 7 bases of the junction unmatched. The germline V gene encodes CDR1 DFQATT and CDR2 SNEGSKA (reference sequence). CDR3 size: 14 residues. CDR3 loop: CSARLLAGAGEQYF. CDR3 nucleotides: TGCAGTGCTAGACTCCTAGCGGGGGCTGGCGAGCAGTACTTC.

This clonotype was counted at least ten times. The J gene is TRBJ1-4, the V gene TRBV10-2; the D is unclear. The V end was cut by 8 bases, the J end by 1 base, with 8 bases between. This CDR3 region has 13 residues. The germline gives CDR1 WSHSY, CDR2 SAAADI. DNA for the CDR3: TGCGCCAGCTCGGCAGGAACTAATGAAAAACTGTTTTTT. Residues: CASSAGTNEKLFF.

CDR3 loop: CASSLNGGVPPLHF. CDR3 nucleotide sequence: TGTGCCAGCAGCTTAAATGGCGGTGTACCACCCCTCCACTTT. The V and J genes are TRBV7-2 and TRBJ1-6, with no clear D. The CDR3 length is 14 residues. Germline loops: CDR1 SGHTA, CDR2 FQGNSA. Trimming cost V 2 bases and J 11 bases, with 13 bases left between them.

This clonotype was seen only a few times. The chain joins TRBV6-4 to TRBJ2-3; tentatively, D is TRBD2 (6 bases). The germline gives CDR1 MRHNA, CDR2 SNTAGT. CDR3 length equals 13 residues. Trimming stripped 4 bases from V and 1 base from J, with 6 bases between. As DNA, the CDR3 is TGTGCCAGCAGTGGGGAGGGCACAGATACGCAGTATTTT. This encodes CASSGEGTDTQYF.

This clonotype was recorded many times. This chain joins TRBV2 and TRBJ2-1, with D perhaps matching TRBD2 (6 bases). Germline CDR1 is SNHLY and CDR2 is FYNNEI. V was trimmed by 3 bases and J by 8 bases, leaving 20 bases between them. The CDR3 covers 16 residues. The DNA for the CDR3 is TGTGCCAGCAGTGACCGCTGGAGCGGGCCACGGTATGAGCAGTTCTTC. Amino acids: CASSDRWSGPRYEQFF.